This is a list of T cell receptor beta chains from one sample in a study of EBV T-cell therapy then PD-1 blockade in nasopharyngeal carcinoma. Their antigens remain unidentified. Only in-frame clones appear in the TCRdb table, and some are missing; sequencing was by immunoSEQ multiplex PCR. This table has about 20,000 clones, 80% to 85% appearing once. Sample: CD8+ T cells from blood, taken between days 30 and 35 from a patient whose treatment included autologous EBV-specific T cells and nivolumab. These receptors all come from a man between 35 and 55 years old with nasopharyngeal carcinoma. Both conserved end residues are part of each CDR3. D genes are given only for firm matches. Not all rows give a size; the values are once, few, many and, for expanded clones, a class.

j_call	d_call	v_call	clone_size	cdr3_aa	cdr3_nt
TRBJ1-1	TRBD1	TRBV6-4	.	CASSDSIEGATEAFF	TGTGCCAGCAGTGACTCGATTGAGGGGGCAACTGAAGCTTTCTTT
TRBJ2-2	TRBD1	TRBV15	.	CATSSPSGTGGSDTGELFF	TGTGCCACCAGCAGTCCTTCCGGGACAGGGGGCTCGGACACCGGGGAGCTGTTTTTT
TRBJ1-3	.	TRBV15	.	CATSRDAFSGNTIYF	TGTGCCACCAGCAGAGATGCGTTCTCTGGAAACACCATATATTTT
TRBJ2-7	.	TRBV15	.	CATSMGSGSYEQYF	TGTGCCACCAGCATGGGAAGCGGCAGTTACGAGCAGTACTTC
TRBJ1-2	TRBD1	TRBV9	.	CASSVGIGGGGYTF	TGTGCCAGCAGCGTAGGTATAGGGGGCGGAGGCTACACCTTC
TRBJ2-4	.	TRBV19	few	CASEGLDKNIQYF	TGTGCCAGCGAGGGACTTGACAAAAACATTCAGTACTTC
TRBJ1-5	TRBD1	TRBV4-1	few	CASSQERQGTQPQHF	TGCGCCAGCAGCCAAGAACGACAGGGGACTCAGCCCCAGCATTTT
TRBJ2-7	.	TRBV27	.	CASSLLGRSYEQYF	TGTGCCAGCAGTTTACTAGGGCGGTCCTACGAGCAGTACTTC
TRBJ1-1	.	TRBV19	.	CASSMGAVEAFF	TGTGCCAGTAGTATGGGGGCAGTTGAAGCTTTCTTT
TRBJ1-4	.	TRBV13	.	CASSTRGRGPTNEKLFF	TGTGCCAGCAGCACTAGAGGCAGGGGACCAACTAATGAAAAACTGTTTTTT
TRBJ2-1	TRBD1	TRBV24-1	.	CATSDPGGLRFHEQFF	TGTGCCACCAGTGACCCAGGGGGCCTTCGGTTCCATGAGCAGTTCTTC
TRBJ2-7	.	TRBV5-1	.	CASSARGAQYEQYF	TGCGCCAGCAGCGCCCGGGGCGCTCAATACGAGCAGTACTTC
TRBJ2-3	.	TRBV7-9	.	CASSLETTRVDTQYF	TGTGCCAGCAGCTTAGAGACTACCCGGGTCGATACGCAGTATTTT
TRBJ2-5	TRBD1	TRBV5-6	.	CASSLAGGLGETQYF	TGTGCCAGCAGCTTGGCAGGGGGCTTGGGGGAGACCCAGTACTTC
TRBJ1-1	TRBD1	TRBV6-2/TRBV6-3	.	CASSLGQGASGNTEAFF	TGTGCCAGCAGTCTGGGGCAGGGGGCGAGTGGAAACACTGAAGCTTTCTTT
TRBJ1-1	TRBD1	TRBV27	.	CASTSGQGNTEAFF	TGTGCCAGCACCTCGGGACAGGGTAACACTGAAGCTTTCTTT
TRBJ1-6	.	TRBV9	.	CANNPGDANSPLHF	TGTGCCAACAACCCCGGGGACGCAAATTCACCCCTCCACTTT
TRBJ2-2	.	TRBV7-9	.	CASSGRPGTSNTGELFF	TGTGCCAGCAGCGGACGACCCGGGACGTCGAACACCGGGGAGCTGTTTTTT
TRBJ1-3	.	TRBV4-1	.	CASSLNNFSGNTIYF	TGCGCCAGCAGCCTAAACAACTTCTCTGGAAACACCATATATTTT
TRBJ2-3	TRBD2	TRBV5-4	.	CASSLGLALTDTQYF	TGTGCCAGCAGCTTGGGACTAGCCCTCACAGATACGCAGTATTTT
TRBJ2-7	TRBD2	TRBV4-3	.	CASSQDASGGSYEQYF	TGCGCCAGCAGCCAAGATGCTAGCGGGGGGAGCTACGAGCAGTACTTC
TRBJ2-5	TRBD2	TRBV7-2	few	CASSSGIGLAAAETQYF	TGTGCCAGCAGCTCCGGAATCGGACTAGCGGCGGCGGAGACCCAGTACTTC
TRBJ2-2	.	TRBV25-1	.	CASSEFRTGNTGELFF	TGTGCCAGCAGTGAATTCCGGACGGGGAACACCGGGGAGCTGTTTTTT
TRBJ2-1	TRBD1	TRBV15	.	CATSRERTGADEQFF	TGTGCCACCAGCAGGGAACGGACAGGGGCGGATGAGCAGTTCTTC
TRBJ2-3	.	TRBV9	.	CASSPRNGPSTDTQYF	TGTGCCAGCAGCCCTCGGAACGGGCCAAGCACAGATACGCAGTATTTT
TRBJ2-3	.	TRBV9	once	CASSPETLTDTQYF	TGTGCCAGCAGCCCAGAGACTCTCACAGATACGCAGTATTTT
TRBJ2-2	.	TRBV6-4	.	CASSDLSGTHTGELFF	TGTGCCAGCAGTGATCTATCCGGCACCCACACCGGGGAGCTGTTTTTT
TRBJ2-3	.	TRBV6-2/TRBV6-3	.	CASSYNSVSPRATDTQYF	TGTGCCAGCAGTTACAATTCGGTCAGTCCAAGGGCCACAGATACGCAGTATTTT
TRBJ2-7	TRBD1	TRBV2	.	CAIYRDRDLGEQYF	TGTGCCATCTACCGGGACAGGGATCTTGGGGAGCAGTACTTC
TRBJ2-7	TRBD1	TRBV9	.	CASSVGTGGDEQYF	TGTGCCAGCAGCGTTGGGACAGGGGGCGACGAGCAGTACTTC
TRBJ2-7	.	TRBV7-6	.	CASSLEIGSSYEQYF	TGTGCCAGCAGCTTAGAAATAGGGAGCTCCTACGAGCAGTACTTC
TRBJ2-7	TRBD2	TRBV9	.	CASSAAPGGEQYF	TGTGCCAGCAGCGCCGCTCCGGGAGGCGAGCAGTACTTC
TRBJ1-1	TRBD1	TRBV5-1	.	CASSSSTGGVTEAFF	TGCGCCAGCAGCAGTTCAACAGGGGGAGTGACTGAAGCTTTCTTT
TRBJ2-3	TRBD2	TRBV5-6	medium-sized	CASSLGAGPDTQYF	TGTGCCAGCAGCTTGGGAGCGGGGCCGGATACGCAGTATTTT
TRBJ1-5	TRBD1	TRBV6-5	few	CASRRTGRNQPQHF	TGTGCCAGCAGGCGGACAGGGCGAAATCAGCCCCAGCATTTT
TRBJ2-1	.	TRBV6-4	.	CASSDSGQNEQFF	TGTGCCAGCAGCGACTCTGGGCAGAATGAGCAGTTCTTC
TRBJ1-4	TRBD1	TRBV9	.	CASSVNPGQGFEKLFF	TGTGCCAGCAGCGTAAATCCGGGACAGGGTTTTGAAAAACTGTTTTTT
TRBJ2-4	TRBD1	TRBV4-3	.	CASSRTGDAKNIQYF	TGCGCCAGCAGCCGGACAGGGGATGCCAAAAACATTCAGTACTTC